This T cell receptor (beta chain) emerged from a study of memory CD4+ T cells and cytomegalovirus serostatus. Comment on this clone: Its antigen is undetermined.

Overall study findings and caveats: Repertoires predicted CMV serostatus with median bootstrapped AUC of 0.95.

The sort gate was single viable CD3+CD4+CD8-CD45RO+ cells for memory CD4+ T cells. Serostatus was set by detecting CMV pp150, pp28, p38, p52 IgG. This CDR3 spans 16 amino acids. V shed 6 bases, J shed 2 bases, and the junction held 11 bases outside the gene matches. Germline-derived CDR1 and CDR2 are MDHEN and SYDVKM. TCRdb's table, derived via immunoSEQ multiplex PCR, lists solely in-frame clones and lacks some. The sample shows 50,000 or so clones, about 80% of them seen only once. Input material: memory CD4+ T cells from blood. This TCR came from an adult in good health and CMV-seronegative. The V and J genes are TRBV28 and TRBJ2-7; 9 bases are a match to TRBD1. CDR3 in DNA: TGTGCCAGCAGCCCAGGTTACGGGACAGGGACCTACGAGCAGTACTTC. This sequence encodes CASSPGYGTGTYEQYF.